This is a list of T cell receptor beta chains from one sample in a study of cytomegalovirus exposure and HLA in healthy donors. Clones were read by immunoSEQ multiplex PCR, and TCRdb kept only the in-frame ones, dropping some. The sample gives under 200,000 clones, more than 65% of which show up once; about 1.7% is in the top ten. Sequencing was performed on PBMCs. These receptors all stem from a young woman in good health and CMV-seronegative. Each CDR3 is given with its conserved first and last residue. Fields, in order: J gene, V gene, clone size, D gene, CDR3 DNA, CDR3 protein. A D gene is named only where the DNA matches it firmly. Not every row has a clone size; where given, it reads once, few, many or a size class.

J gene: TRBJ2-1; V gene: TRBV13; clone size: NA; D gene: NA; CDR3 DNA: TGTGCCAGCAGCTGGGAGGATCATGAGCAGTTCTTC; CDR3 protein: CASSWEDHEQFF
J gene: TRBJ2-2; V gene: TRBV5-1; clone size: once; D gene: NA; CDR3 DNA: TGCGCCAGCAGCTTGTTAAGTAGCGTTAACACCGGGGAGCTGTTTTTT; CDR3 protein: CASSLLSSVNTGELFF
J gene: TRBJ2-3; V gene: TRBV7-6; clone size: NA; D gene: TRBD2; CDR3 DNA: TGTGCCAGCAGCTGGGGGACTACCCCGGCAGATACGCAGTATTTT; CDR3 protein: CASSWGTTPADTQYF
J gene: TRBJ1-2; V gene: TRBV27; clone size: few; D gene: TRBD1; CDR3 DNA: TGTGCCAGCAGTTGGACAGGGGGAATTAACTATGGCTACACCTTC; CDR3 protein: CASSWTGGINYGYTF
J gene: TRBJ2-5; V gene: TRBV5-8; clone size: NA; D gene: NA; CDR3 DNA: TGTGCCAGCAGCTTTCTCCGTGCTAGTAGTGAGACCCAGTACTTC; CDR3 protein: CASSFLRASSETQYF
J gene: TRBJ2-5; V gene: TRBV2; clone size: once; D gene: TRBD2; CDR3 DNA: TGTGCCAGCAGTGAAAGGGGGACTAGCGGGGGTTGGGAGACCCAGTACTTC; CDR3 protein: CASSERGTSGGWETQYF
J gene: TRBJ2-2; V gene: TRBV4-1; clone size: NA; D gene: NA; CDR3 DNA: TGCGCCAGCAGCCAACAGGGAGGCGCGAACACCGGGGAGCTGTTTTTT; CDR3 protein: CASSQQGGANTGELFF
J gene: TRBJ2-1; V gene: TRBV5-6; clone size: NA; D gene: TRBD1; CDR3 DNA: TGTGCCACAAAGAAAGGGACAGGGGCCTACAATGAGCAGTTCTTC; CDR3 protein: CATKKGTGAYNEQFF
J gene: TRBJ1-3; V gene: TRBV2; clone size: NA; D gene: NA; CDR3 DNA: TGTGCCATCCTGGGATATACAGGAGCCCTCTCTGGAAACACCATATATTTT; CDR3 protein: CAILGYTGALSGNTIYF
J gene: TRBJ1-2; V gene: TRBV5-1; clone size: few; D gene: TRBD1; CDR3 DNA: TGCGCCAGCAGCATAGAGACAGGGGGCGGCGGCTACACCTTC; CDR3 protein: CASSIETGGGGYTF
J gene: TRBJ2-7; V gene: TRBV2; clone size: few; D gene: TRBD2; CDR3 DNA: TGTGCCAGCAGCCCAAGTCTGGGACTAGCGGGAGACGAGCAGTACTTC; CDR3 protein: CASSPSLGLAGDEQYF
J gene: TRBJ1-1; V gene: TRBV6-1; clone size: NA; D gene: NA; CDR3 DNA: TGTGCAATTACATGGGGAGGGTACACTGAAGCTTTCTTT; CDR3 protein: CAITWGGYTEAFF
J gene: TRBJ1-5; V gene: TRBV21-1; clone size: NA; D gene: NA; CDR3 DNA: TGTGCCAGCAGCAAAGCAGCCGGGGTTATGAGCAATCAGCCCCAGCATTTT; CDR3 protein: CASSKAAGVMSNQPQHF
J gene: TRBJ2-5; V gene: TRBV25-1; clone size: NA; D gene: TRBD1; CDR3 DNA: TGTGCCAGCAGTGGGGCACAGGGGCGGGTTGGGGAGACCCAGTACTTC; CDR3 protein: CASSGAQGRVGETQYF
J gene: TRBJ2-7; V gene: TRBV6-5; clone size: NA; D gene: NA; CDR3 DNA: TGTGCCAGCAGTTACGCCCAGGGGGGCTACGAGCAGTACTTC; CDR3 protein: CASSYAQGGYEQYF
J gene: TRBJ1-4; V gene: TRBV19; clone size: few; D gene: NA; CDR3 DNA: TGTGCCAGTAAGGCCGCGGGGATGGTTACTAATGAAAAACTGTTTTTT; CDR3 protein: CASKAAGMVTNEKLFF
J gene: TRBJ2-7; V gene: TRBV18; clone size: NA; D gene: NA; CDR3 DNA: TGTGCCAGCTCACCACCGGGCCACGAGCAGTACTTC; CDR3 protein: CASSPPGHEQYF
J gene: TRBJ2-4; V gene: TRBV6-6; clone size: NA; D gene: TRBD2; CDR3 DNA: TGTGCCAGCACCTCCGGGAGGGGTACGGCCAAAAACATTCAGTACTTC; CDR3 protein: CASTSGRGTAKNIQYF
J gene: TRBJ2-7; V gene: TRBV27; clone size: NA; D gene: TRBD2; CDR3 DNA: TGTGCCAGCAGTTACACAGCGGGAGGGTCCTACGAGCAGTACTTC; CDR3 protein: CASSYTAGGSYEQYF
J gene: TRBJ2-7; V gene: TRBV2; clone size: NA; D gene: TRBD1; CDR3 DNA: TGTGCCAGCATCGGACAGGGAAACTCCTACGAGCAGTACTTC; CDR3 protein: CASIGQGNSYEQYF
J gene: TRBJ2-5; V gene: TRBV5-1; clone size: NA; D gene: NA; CDR3 DNA: TGCGCCAGCAGCCGCGGAGGACCCCAAGAGACCCAGTACTTC; CDR3 protein: CASSRGGPQETQYF
J gene: TRBJ1-1; V gene: TRBV6-4; clone size: NA; D gene: NA; CDR3 DNA: TGTGCCAGGGAGGGTACTGAAGCTTTCTTT; CDR3 protein: CAREGTEAFF
J gene: TRBJ1-2; V gene: TRBV6-4; clone size: NA; D gene: NA; CDR3 DNA: TGTGCCAGCAGTGACCCTCTACTTGGCTACACCTTC; CDR3 protein: CASSDPLLGYTF
J gene: TRBJ2-3; V gene: TRBV5-6; clone size: NA; D gene: TRBD2; CDR3 DNA: TGTGCCAGCAGCTCTCGACTAGCTGTTACAGATACGCAGTATTTT; CDR3 protein: CASSSRLAVTDTQYF
J gene: TRBJ1-2; V gene: TRBV2; clone size: NA; D gene: NA; CDR3 DNA: TGTGCCAGCAGTGATCCCTTCTATGGCTACACCTTC; CDR3 protein: CASSDPFYGYTF
J gene: TRBJ2-5; V gene: TRBV7-2; clone size: NA; D gene: TRBD1; CDR3 DNA: TGTGCCAGCAGCAGGACAGGAGAGACCCAGTACTTC; CDR3 protein: CASSRTGETQYF
J gene: TRBJ1-2; V gene: TRBV14; clone size: NA; D gene: NA; CDR3 DNA: TGTGCCAGCAGTCCGTCCCTGGTGGCTGGCTACACCTTC; CDR3 protein: CASSPSLVAGYTF
J gene: TRBJ2-3; V gene: TRBV5-6; clone size: NA; D gene: TRBD1; CDR3 DNA: TGTGCCAGCAGCTTGGCCACGGAGAGGGGGCTTCCCGCAGATACGCAGTATTTT; CDR3 protein: CASSLATERGLPADTQYF
J gene: TRBJ2-3; V gene: TRBV7-2; clone size: NA; D gene: TRBD2; CDR3 DNA: TGTGCCAGCAGCTTCGGACTAGCGGGAACAGATACGCAGTATTTT; CDR3 protein: CASSFGLAGTDTQYF
J gene: TRBJ1-5; V gene: TRBV18; clone size: NA; D gene: NA; CDR3 DNA: TGTGCCAGCTCACTCACAATGACAGAACACAATCAGCCCCAGCATTTT; CDR3 protein: CASSLTMTEHNQPQHF
J gene: TRBJ2-7; V gene: TRBV27; clone size: NA; D gene: TRBD2; CDR3 DNA: TGTGCCAGCAGGGGACTAGCGGGGGGATACGAGCAGTACTTC; CDR3 protein: CASRGLAGGYEQYF
J gene: TRBJ2-1; V gene: TRBV28; clone size: NA; D gene: NA; CDR3 DNA: TGTGCCAGCAGTCCCCGGGGAAAACCCAATGAGCAGTTCTTC; CDR3 protein: CASSPRGKPNEQFF
J gene: TRBJ1-1; V gene: TRBV27; clone size: NA; D gene: NA; CDR3 DNA: TGTGCCAGCAGTCCAATAGCCCCATCCGACCTCTTACGCAACACTGAAGCTTTCTTT; CDR3 protein: CASSPIAPSDLLRNTEAFF
J gene: TRBJ1-1; V gene: TRBV19; clone size: NA; D gene: NA; CDR3 DNA: TGTGCCAGTAGTTTTGGCAGGAACACTGAGGCTTTCTTT; CDR3 protein: CASSFGRNTEAFF
J gene: TRBJ1-6; V gene: TRBV7-2; clone size: NA; D gene: TRBD1; CDR3 DNA: TGTGCCAGCAGCTTAAGTTCCGGGACAGGGAATTCACCCCTCCACTTT; CDR3 protein: CASSLSSGTGNSPLHF
J gene: TRBJ2-7; V gene: TRBV14; clone size: NA; D gene: NA; CDR3 DNA: TGTGCCAGCAGCCAACCGGGACACTACTACGAGCAGTACTTC; CDR3 protein: CASSQPGHYYEQYF
J gene: TRBJ2-1; V gene: TRBV7-3; clone size: NA; D gene: NA; CDR3 DNA: TGTGCCAGCAGCCCGGGATCACAGTCATACAATGAGCAGTTCTTC; CDR3 protein: CASSPGSQSYNEQFF
J gene: TRBJ1-1; V gene: TRBV5-6; clone size: NA; D gene: NA; CDR3 DNA: TGTGCCAGCAGCTTTTACCACAACCCATTTGAAGCTTTCTTT; CDR3 protein: CASSFYHNPFEAFF
J gene: TRBJ2-3; V gene: TRBV12-5; clone size: NA; D gene: NA; CDR3 DNA: TGTGCTAGTGGGGCTAGCACAGATACGCAGTATTTT; CDR3 protein: CASGASTDTQYF
J gene: TRBJ1-2; V gene: TRBV19; clone size: NA; D gene: TRBD1; CDR3 DNA: TGTGCCAGTAGTATATCCGAGGGACAGCTTGATGGCTACACCTTC; CDR3 protein: CASSISEGQLDGYTF
J gene: TRBJ1-2; V gene: TRBV29-1; clone size: NA; D gene: TRBD1; CDR3 DNA: TGCAGCGTTAAGGGGGGGACAGGGAATGGCTACACCTTC; CDR3 protein: CSVKGGTGNGYTF